The sequence of this TCR beta chain was determined in a study of spatial heterogeneity in lung cancer. Study-wide background: More beta-chain than alpha-chain sequences were consistently detected. A unique TCR and UMI combination showed up more than ten times in raw reads, on average.

TCRdb fed the 5' RACE reads into MiXCR, producing one record per CDR3 protein. The sample yields 6,000 to 6,500 distinct CDR3 sequences, roughly 7.3% seen once. This clonotype appeared many times. This CDR3 region has 11 residues. Germline V gives CDR1 MDHEN, CDR2 SYDVKM. The V gene lost 8 bases and the J gene lost 9 bases, with 13 bases spanning the gap. Regarding time point: sample taken at primary tumor resection. Whole RNA obtained from tumor, nontumor lung or frozen PBMC underwent sequencing without sorting. The receptor's source is a female donor with early-stage non-small cell lung cancer. This specimen consisted of normal lung tissue next to the tumor, obtained at surgery. This chain links TRBV28 with TRBJ1-1; D unresolved. CDR3 nucleotides: TGTGCCAGCGGACCCGCCCTCCAAGCTTTCTTT. This codes for CASGPALQAFF.